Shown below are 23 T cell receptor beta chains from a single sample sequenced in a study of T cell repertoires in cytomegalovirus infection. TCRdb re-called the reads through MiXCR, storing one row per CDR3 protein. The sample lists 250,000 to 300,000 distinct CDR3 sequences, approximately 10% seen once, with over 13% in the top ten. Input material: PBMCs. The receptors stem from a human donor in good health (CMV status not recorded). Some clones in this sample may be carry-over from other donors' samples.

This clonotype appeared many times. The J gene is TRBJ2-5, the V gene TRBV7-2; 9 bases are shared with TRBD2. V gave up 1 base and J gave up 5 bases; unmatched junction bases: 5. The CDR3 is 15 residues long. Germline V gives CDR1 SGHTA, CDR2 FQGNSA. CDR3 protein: CASSLVRGGAETQYF. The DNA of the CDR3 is TGTGCCAGCAGCTTAGTCCGCGGGGGGGCTGAGACCCAGTACTTC.

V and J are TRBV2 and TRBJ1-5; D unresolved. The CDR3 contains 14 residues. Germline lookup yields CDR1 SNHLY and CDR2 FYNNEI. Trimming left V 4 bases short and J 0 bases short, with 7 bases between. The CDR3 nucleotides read TGTGCCAGCAGTGGGCTGGATAGCAATCAGCCCCAGCATTTT. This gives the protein CASSGLDSNQPQHF. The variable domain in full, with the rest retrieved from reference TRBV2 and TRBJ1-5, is EPEVTQTPSHQVTQMGQEVILRCVPISNHLYFYWYRQILGQKVEFLVSFYNNEISEKSEIFDDQFSVERPDGSNFTLKIRSTKLEDSAMYFCASSGLDSNQPQHFGDGTRLSIL.

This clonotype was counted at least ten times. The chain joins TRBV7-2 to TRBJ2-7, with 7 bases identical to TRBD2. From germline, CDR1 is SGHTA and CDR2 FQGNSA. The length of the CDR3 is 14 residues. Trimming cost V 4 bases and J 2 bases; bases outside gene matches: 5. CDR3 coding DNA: TGTGCCAGCAGCTCGCGACTAGCTCCCTACGAGCAGTACTTC. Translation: CASSSRLAPYEQYF.

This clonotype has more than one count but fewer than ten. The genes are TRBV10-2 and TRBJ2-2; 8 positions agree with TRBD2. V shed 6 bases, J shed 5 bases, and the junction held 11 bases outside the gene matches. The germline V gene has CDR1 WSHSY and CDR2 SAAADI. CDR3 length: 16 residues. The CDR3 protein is CASRLGLAGGTGELFF. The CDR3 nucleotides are TGCGCCAGCAGGCTTGGCCTTGCGGGAGGAACCGGGGAGCTGTTTTTT.

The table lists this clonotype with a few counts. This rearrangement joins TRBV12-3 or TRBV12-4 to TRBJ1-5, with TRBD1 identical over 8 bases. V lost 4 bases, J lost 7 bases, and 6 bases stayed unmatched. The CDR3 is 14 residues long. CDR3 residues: CASSSGTGVQPQHF. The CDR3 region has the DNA TGTGCCAGCAGTTCCGGGACAGGAGTCCAGCCCCAGCATTTT.

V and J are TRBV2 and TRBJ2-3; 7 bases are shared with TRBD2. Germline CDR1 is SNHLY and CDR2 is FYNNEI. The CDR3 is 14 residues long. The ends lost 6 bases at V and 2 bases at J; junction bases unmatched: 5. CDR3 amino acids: CASSRDYLTDTQYF. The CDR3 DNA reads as TGTGCCAGCAGCCGGGACTACCTCACAGATACGCAGTATTTT.

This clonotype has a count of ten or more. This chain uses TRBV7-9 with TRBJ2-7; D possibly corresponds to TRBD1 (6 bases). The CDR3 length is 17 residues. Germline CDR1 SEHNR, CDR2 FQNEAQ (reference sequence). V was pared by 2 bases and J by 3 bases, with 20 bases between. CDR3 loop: CASSLKGSGQSVYEQYF. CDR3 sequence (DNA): TGTGCCAGCAGCTTAAAGGGGTCCGGACAGTCGGTCTACGAGCAGTACTTC.

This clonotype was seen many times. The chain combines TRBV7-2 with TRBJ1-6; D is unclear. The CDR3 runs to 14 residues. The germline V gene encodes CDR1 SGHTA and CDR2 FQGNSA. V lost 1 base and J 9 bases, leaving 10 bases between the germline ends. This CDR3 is CASSLVSGFSPLHF. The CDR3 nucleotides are TGTGCCAGCAGCTTAGTATCAGGCTTTTCACCCCTCCACTTT.

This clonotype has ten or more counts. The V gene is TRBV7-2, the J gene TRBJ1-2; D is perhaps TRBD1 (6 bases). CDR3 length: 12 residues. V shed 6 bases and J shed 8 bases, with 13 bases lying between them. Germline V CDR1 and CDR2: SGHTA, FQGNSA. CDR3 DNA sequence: TGTGCCAGCAGTCCTCGGGGGCCAGGCTACACCTTC. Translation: CASSPRGPGYTF.

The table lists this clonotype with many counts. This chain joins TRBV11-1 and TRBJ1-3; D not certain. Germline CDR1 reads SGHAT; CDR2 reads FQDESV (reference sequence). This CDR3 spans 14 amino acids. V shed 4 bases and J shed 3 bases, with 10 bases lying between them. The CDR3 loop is CASSSTPGGNTIYF. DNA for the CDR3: TGTGCCAGCAGCTCAACCCCCGGTGGAAACACCATATATTTT. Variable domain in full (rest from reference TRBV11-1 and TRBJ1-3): EAEVAQSPRYKITEKSQAVAFWCDPISGHATLYWYRQILGQGPELLVQFQDESVVDDSQLPKDRFSAERLKGVDSTLKIQPAELGDSAMYLCASSSTPGGNTIYFGEGSWLTVV.

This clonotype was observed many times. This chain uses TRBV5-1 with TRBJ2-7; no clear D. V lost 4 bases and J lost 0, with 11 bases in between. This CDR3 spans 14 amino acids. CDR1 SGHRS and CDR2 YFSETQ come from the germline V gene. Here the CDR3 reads CASSPDASSYEQYF. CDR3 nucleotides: TGCGCCAGCAGCCCGGACGCCTCCTCCTACGAGCAGTACTTC.

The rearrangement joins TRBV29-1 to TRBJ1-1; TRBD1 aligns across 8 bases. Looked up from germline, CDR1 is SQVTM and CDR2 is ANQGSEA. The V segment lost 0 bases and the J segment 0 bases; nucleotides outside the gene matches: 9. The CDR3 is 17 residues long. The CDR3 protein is CSVEDPGQGFLNTEAFF. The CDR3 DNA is TGCAGCGTTGAAGATCCTGGACAGGGTTTCTTGAACACTGAAGCTTTCTTT.

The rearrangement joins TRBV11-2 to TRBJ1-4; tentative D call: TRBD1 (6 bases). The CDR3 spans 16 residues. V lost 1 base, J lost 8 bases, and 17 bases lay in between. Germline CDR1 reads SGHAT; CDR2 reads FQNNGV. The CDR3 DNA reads TGTGCCAGCAGCTTAGGCCAAGCAGGGGACGGCGAAAAACTGTTTTTT. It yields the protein CASSLGQAGDGEKLFF.

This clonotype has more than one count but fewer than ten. The CDR3 here is CASNASRENIGETQYF. The CDR3 coding sequence is TGTGCCAGCAACGCGTCCCGGGAAAACATAGGGGAGACCCAGTACTTC. The gene calls are TRBV12-3 or TRBV12-4 and TRBJ2-5; tentatively, D is TRBD2 (5 bases). V lost 7 bases and J 5 bases, leaving 23 bases between the germline ends. This CDR3 is built from 16 residues.

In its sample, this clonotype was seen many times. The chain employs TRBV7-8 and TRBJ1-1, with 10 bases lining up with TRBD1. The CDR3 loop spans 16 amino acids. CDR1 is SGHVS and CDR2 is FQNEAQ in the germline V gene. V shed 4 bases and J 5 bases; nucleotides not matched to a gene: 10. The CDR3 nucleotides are TGTGCCAGCAGCTCTCGCGTCGGGACAGGGGTGACTGAAGCTTTCTTT. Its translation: CASSSRVGTGVTEAFF.

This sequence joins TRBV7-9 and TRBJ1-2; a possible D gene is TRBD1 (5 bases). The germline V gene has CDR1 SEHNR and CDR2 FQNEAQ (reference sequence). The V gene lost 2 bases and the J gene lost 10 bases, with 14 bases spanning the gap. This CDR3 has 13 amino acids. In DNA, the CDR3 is TGTGCCAGCAGCTTATTTAAGGGGACTGACTACACCTTC. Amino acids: CASSLFKGTDYTF.

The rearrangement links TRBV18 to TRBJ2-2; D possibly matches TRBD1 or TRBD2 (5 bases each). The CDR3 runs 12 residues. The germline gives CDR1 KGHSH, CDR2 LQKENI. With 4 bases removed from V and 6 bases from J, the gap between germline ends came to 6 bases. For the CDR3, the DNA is TGTGCCAGCTCACGGGACGCCGGGGAGCTGTTTTTT. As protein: CASSRDAGELFF.

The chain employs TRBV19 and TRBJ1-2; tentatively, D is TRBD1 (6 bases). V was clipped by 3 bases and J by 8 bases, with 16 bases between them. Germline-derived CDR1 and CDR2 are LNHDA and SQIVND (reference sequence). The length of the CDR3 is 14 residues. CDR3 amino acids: CASSISKQGGGYTF. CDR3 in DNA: TGTGCCAGTAGTATTTCGAAACAGGGAGGCGGCTACACCTTC.

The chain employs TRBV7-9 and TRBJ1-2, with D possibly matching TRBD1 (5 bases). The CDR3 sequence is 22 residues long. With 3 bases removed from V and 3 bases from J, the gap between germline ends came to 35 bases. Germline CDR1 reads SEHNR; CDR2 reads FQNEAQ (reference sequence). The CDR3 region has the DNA TGTGCCAGCAGCTTCCCAAGAATCGCCCAAGAATCGAGAGAGGGGTGGCACTATGGCTACACCTTC. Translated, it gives CASSFPRIAQESREGWHYGYTF.

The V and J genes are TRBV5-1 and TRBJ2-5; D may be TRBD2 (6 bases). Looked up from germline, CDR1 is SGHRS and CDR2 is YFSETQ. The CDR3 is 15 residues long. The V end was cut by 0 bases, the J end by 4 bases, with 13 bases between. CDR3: CASSLAQVGGETQYF. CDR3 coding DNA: TGCGCCAGCAGCTTGGCCCAAGTGGGGGGAGAGACCCAGTACTTC.

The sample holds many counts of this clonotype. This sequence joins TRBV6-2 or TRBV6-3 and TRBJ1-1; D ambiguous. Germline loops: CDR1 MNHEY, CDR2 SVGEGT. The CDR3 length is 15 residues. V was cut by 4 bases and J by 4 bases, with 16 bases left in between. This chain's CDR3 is CASSSRAPRTTEAFF. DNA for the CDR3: TGTGCCAGCAGTTCCCGGGCACCTCGGACCACTGAAGCTTTCTTT.

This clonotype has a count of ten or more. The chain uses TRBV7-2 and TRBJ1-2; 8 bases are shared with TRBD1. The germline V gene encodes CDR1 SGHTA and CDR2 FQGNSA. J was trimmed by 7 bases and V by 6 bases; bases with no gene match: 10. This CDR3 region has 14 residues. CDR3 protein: CASRPIQGAGGYTF. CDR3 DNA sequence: TGTGCCAGCAGGCCTATCCAGGGGGCAGGTGGCTACACCTTC.

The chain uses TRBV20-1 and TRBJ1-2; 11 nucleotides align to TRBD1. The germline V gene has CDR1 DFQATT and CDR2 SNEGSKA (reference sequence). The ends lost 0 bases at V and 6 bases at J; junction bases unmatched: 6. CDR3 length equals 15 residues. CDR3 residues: CSARDRTGGADGYTF. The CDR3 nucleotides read TGCAGTGCTAGAGACAGGACAGGGGGCGCGGATGGCTACACCTTC.